These 21 T cell receptor beta chains were sequenced from one sample in a study of T cell responses to AZD1222 COVID-19 vaccine. TCRdb keeps only in-frame clones here, not all; method: immunoSEQ multiplex PCR. The data hold 150,000 to 200,000 clones, with around 92% observed a single time. The sample here was peripheral blood, taken on day 0 of AZD1222 vaccination. Receptor source: an adult in good health.

The chain joins TRBV5-1 to TRBJ2-1, with 11 bases identical to TRBD2. This CDR3 is built from 15 residues. Per the germline V gene, CDR1 is SGHRS and CDR2 is YFSETQ. The J segment lost 6 bases and the V segment lost 6 bases, leaving 8 bases of the junction unmatched. CDR3 region: CASTVLAGESNEQFF. Written as DNA, the CDR3 is TGCGCCAGCACCGTACTAGCGGGGGAAAGCAATGAGCAGTTCTTC.

This sequence joins TRBV6-1 and TRBJ2-2; D is unclear. The CDR3 spans 16 residues. V was cut by 0 bases and J by 6 bases, with 14 bases left in between. CDR1 is MNHNS and CDR2 is SASEGT in the germline V gene. The CDR3 nucleotides read TGTGCCAGCAGTGAAGCTGGCAGGCGCTTCGCCGGGGAGCTGTTTTTT. Residues: CASSEAGRRFAGELFF.

This clone was observed once. V gene TRBV4-2 combines with J gene TRBJ2-3; possibly TRBD1 for D (5 bases). The CDR3 is 14 amino acids. V gave up 1 base and J gave up 3 bases, with 8 bases separating them. Germline values: CDR1 LGHNA, CDR2 YNFKEQ. The CDR3 bases are TGTGCCAGCAGCCAAGGGGCAGGGACAGATACGCAGTATTTT. Residues: CASSQGAGTDTQYF.

The genes are TRBV6-5 and TRBJ1-3; D not resolved. The CDR3 extends over 15 amino acids. Deletions cut 6 bases from V and 2 bases from J, with 14 bases between. CDR1 and CDR2 (germline): MNHEY, SVGAGI. In DNA form, the CDR3 reads TGTGCCAGCAGCCTGGTGGACCGCGCTGGAAACACCATATATTTT. It encodes CASSLVDRAGNTIYF.

The rearrangement joins TRBV3-1 (or the pseudogene TRBV3-2) to TRBJ1-2, with unresolved D. The germline gives CDR1 LGHDT, CDR2 YNNKEL (reference sequence). The CDR3 is 13 amino acids. V lost 1 base to trimming and J lost 7 bases, with 10 bases between them. The CDR3 region has the DNA TGTGCCAGCAGCCAAGCTGTACGTGGTGGCTACACCTTC. It specifies CASSQAVRGGYTF.

This chain connects TRBV6-1 to TRBJ1-5, with D hard to call. There are 16 residues in the CDR3. V gave up 4 bases and J gave up 0 bases, with 13 bases separating them. CDR1 is MNHNS, CDR2 SASEGT, per germline. CDR3 sequence (DNA): TGTGCCAGCAGTGGCCCACAGATGATTAGCAATCAGCCCCAGCATTTT. Translated, it gives CASSGPQMISNQPQHF.

This rearrangement joins TRBV19 to TRBJ2-3; D may be TRBD2 (5 bases). Trimming removed 1 base from V and 1 base from J, with 12 bases in between. Per germline, CDR1 LNHDA and CDR2 SQIVND (reference sequence). The CDR3 is 16 amino acids. DNA for the CDR3: TGTGCCAGTAGTATAGGGACTGGGCTGGGCACAGATACGCAGTATTTT. As protein: CASSIGTGLGTDTQYF.

This sequence joins TRBV19 and TRBJ1-2; 8 bases are shared with TRBD1. Germline V gene lookup returns CDR1 LNHDA and CDR2 SQIVND (reference sequence). This CDR3 is built from 16 residues. The V and J ends lost 7 bases and 6 bases, in that order; junction bases with no gene match: 16. DNA for the CDR3: TGTGCCAGTAACACCCAGGGGGCGAGCCCTCGGGATGGCTACACCTTC. Translation: CASNTQGASPRDGYTF.

The rearrangement links TRBV19 to TRBJ1-5; D perhaps matches TRBD1 (6 bases). The CDR3 extends over 12 amino acids. Germline V gene data show CDR1 as LNHDA and CDR2 as SQIVND (reference sequence). V lost 3 bases and J 11 bases, leaving 11 bases between the germline ends. The CDR3 DNA reads TGTGCCAGTAGTATTTTGGGGGGCGCCCAGCATTTT. Translation: CASSILGGAQHF.

CDR3 sequence reads: CATGRYDSYEQYF. Here the CDR3 DNA reads TGTGCCACCGGACGGTACGACTCCTACGAGCAGTACTTC. This chain uses TRBV6-5 with TRBJ2-7; unclear D gene. Trimming took 10 bases from V and 0 from J, leaving 13 bases between them. The CDR3 is made up of 13 amino acids. The V gene's germline CDR1 is MNHEY and CDR2 SVGAGI.

CDR3 sequence (DNA): TGTGCCAGCAGTGAGACGCATCAGCCCCAGCATTTT. Translated: CASSETHQPQHF. V and J are TRBV6-1 and TRBJ1-5, with D unresolved. Germline-derived CDR1 and CDR2 are MNHNS and SASEGT. This CDR3 comprises 12 residues. V lost 3 bases, J lost 5 bases, and 5 bases lay in between.

The CDR3 region is CASSQQLGGTVQNIQYF. The CDR3 coding sequence is TGTGCCAGCAGCCAGCAACTTGGGGGGACAGTCCAAAACATTCAGTACTTC. The rearrangement joins TRBV3-1 (or the pseudogene TRBV3-2) to TRBJ2-4; D is possibly TRBD1 (7 bases). The CDR3 runs 17 residues. CDR1 is LGHDT, CDR2 YNNKEL, per germline (reference sequence). Deletions cut 3 bases from V and 5 bases from J, with 20 bases between.

This sequence joins TRBV28 and TRBJ2-5, with 7 nucleotides matching TRBD2. Trimming cost V 6 bases and J 5 bases; bases outside gene matches: 12. The V gene's germline CDR1 is MDHEN and CDR2 SYDVKM. There are 15 residues in the CDR3. Written as DNA, the CDR3 is TGTGCCAGCAGCACTCAGCGGGGCCGCCCGGAGACCCAGTACTTC. The encoded protein is CASSTQRGRPETQYF. The complete variable domain, with remaining parts taken from reference TRBV28 and TRBJ2-5, reads DVKVTQSSRYLVKRTGEKVFLECVQDMDHENMFWYRQDPGLGLRLIYFSYDVKMKEKGDIPEGYSVSREKKERFSLILESASTNQTSMYLCASSTQRGRPETQYFGPGTRLLVL.

The chain recombines TRBV19 with TRBJ1-2; the D gene is possibly TRBD1 (5 bases). The CDR3 has 13 residues. Germline CDR1 reads LNHDA; CDR2 reads SQIVND (reference sequence). Deletions cut 5 bases from V and 9 bases from J, with 16 bases between. The CDR3 DNA sequence: TGTGCCAGTAGTGCAGCTTCGGGACTTAGCTACACCTTC. This codes for CASSAASGLSYTF. Full variable domain (outside the CDR3, taken from reference TRBV19 and TRBJ1-2): DGGITQSPKYLFRKEGQNVTLSCEQNLNHDAMYWYRQDPGQGLRLIYYSQIVNDFQKGDIAEGYSVSREKKESFPLTVTSAQKNPTAFYLCASSAASGLSYTFGSGTRLTVV.

Note on this clone: Other DNA sequences in this specimen translate into the identical CDR3. This CDR3 is CASSLVGREAFF. CDR3 DNA: TGTGCCAGCAGCTTAGTCGGCAGGGAAGCTTTCTTT. The chain recombines TRBV7-9 with TRBJ1-1; D uncertain. The V gene's germline CDR1 is SEHNR and CDR2 FQNEAQ (reference sequence). The CDR3 consists of 12 residues. The V end lost 1 base, the J end lost 8 bases, and 8 bases lay between the germline ends.

V usage is TRBV19 and J usage is TRBJ2-5, with 8 positions matching TRBD2. Germline CDR1 LNHDA, CDR2 SQIVND (reference sequence). The CDR3 covers 15 residues. Germline trimming cut 10 bases from V and 1 base from J; bases unmatched to any gene: 11. The CDR3 sequence is CATSGGGNFQETQYF. The CDR3 DNA sequence: TGTGCCACAAGTGGCGGGGGGAACTTCCAAGAGACCCAGTACTTC.

The rearrangement links TRBV4-2 to TRBJ1-4; unclear D gene. The CDR3 is 14 residues long. V lost 7 bases and J 5 bases, leaving 14 bases between the germline ends. Germline V gives CDR1 LGHNA, CDR2 YNFKEQ. The CDR3 reads CASNPLGGNEKLFF. The CDR3 nucleotides read TGTGCCAGCAACCCCCTCGGCGGGAATGAAAAACTGTTTTTT.

J is TRBJ1-1 and V is TRBV29-1, with D possibly TRBD1 on 5 matching bases. Deletions cut 4 bases from V and 4 bases from J, with 19 bases between. CDR3 length: 15 amino acids. Germline lookup yields CDR1 SQVTM and CDR2 ANQGSEA. The CDR3 sequence is CSVVFGHLGGTEAFF. Written as DNA, the CDR3 is TGCAGCGTTGTTTTTGGACACCTTGGCGGCACTGAAGCTTTCTTT.

The V gene is TRBV13, the J gene TRBJ1-6; D is ambiguous. V shed 2 bases and J shed 14 bases, with 13 bases lying between them. The CDR3 is made up of 13 amino acids. CDR1 and CDR2 from the germline V gene are PRHDT and FYEKMQ (reference sequence). CDR3 region: CASSLSEGGTLHF. CDR3 sequence (DNA): TGTGCCAGCAGCTTATCGGAGGGTGGCACCCTCCACTTT. Full variable domain (remainder filled in from reference TRBV13 and TRBJ1-6): AAGVIQSPRHLIKEKRETATLKCYPIPRHDTVYWYQQGPGQDPQFLISFYEKMQSDKGSIPDRFSAQQFSDYHSELNMSSLELGDSALYFCASSLSEGGTLHFGNGTRLTVT.

This sequence joins TRBV6-4 and TRBJ1-2, with D uncertain. Germline CDR1 is MRHNA and CDR2 is SNTAGT. V was clipped by 0 bases and J by 8 bases, with 13 bases between them. CDR3 length: 14 amino acids. The CDR3 DNA sequence: TGTGCCAGCAGTGACTCCCCCCCTACGCGCGGCTACACCTTC. It translates to CASSDSPPTRGYTF.

The V gene is TRBV27, the J gene TRBJ2-2; D not certain. V lost 5 bases to trimming and J lost 5 bases, with 9 bases between them. The CDR3 is made up of 13 amino acids. Germline V gene data show CDR1 as MNHEY and CDR2 as SMNVEV (reference sequence). CDR3 coding DNA: TGTGCCAGCAGTCCAATGGAAACCGGGGAGCTGTTTTTT. Encoded protein: CASSPMETGELFF.